The entry that follows covers one T cell receptor (beta chain) sequence. Its antigen is not yet known. The record has no base qualities; no much larger clone is one base away. At diagnosis, peripheral blood, uninvolved tumor-adjacent lung and tumor were collected and were preserved as a mix of fresh-frozen and FFPE material. For TCR repertoire profiling, blood samples were analyzed as peripheral blood mononuclear cells. TCR beta CDR3 regions were sequenced from DNA using the immunoSEQ Assay. In the source study's methods: To compute T cell density, TCR beta template counts were normalized to usable DNA, which was estimated by amplifying housekeeping genes. Richness was estimated with the preseqR package, extrapolating to 400,000 templates for PBMC samples and 120,000 templates for tissue samples. Clonality was defined by subtracting Pielou's evenness from one. Tissue-enriched TCRs were identified by differential abundance testing using productive amino-acid clonotypes, minimum total count 5 and alpha 0.1. The Jaccard Index and the Morisita Overlap Index were used to measure repertoire overlap between compartments. TCR beta CDR3s were clustered by GLIPH together with public tetramer-defined viral CDR3s, and at least three viral sequences plus V-gene enrichment were required for viral motifs. Not all clones reach the TCRdb copy of this immuneACCESS table, which keeps in-frame sequences only. Checked studies attribute under half of the gap to unresolved V genes and leave the rest unexplained. That table is the source of V, J and clone size, and D and trimming were worked out from the DNA. The sample table lists about 77,000 clones, around 89% of them with a count of one. The ten largest clones represent 20% to 25% of the sample.

These data come from a study of T cells in localized non-small cell lung cancer (dated by TCRdb to about 2020). About the investigation overall: Comparing tumors with uninvolved tumor-adjacent lungs, the study looked at the T cell repertoires of roughly 250 patients with early-stage NSCLC. A mean age of about 66 years was recorded for the NSCLC patients, of whom some 130 were male and about 100 were female. All 240 or so NSCLC patients in the cohort were treatment-naive and had localized lung tumors that were resected.

The paper's findings and limits, for the study overall: Higher T cell density in blood was associated with longer overall survival, whereas higher clonality in adjacent lung was associated with shorter survival. Uninvolved tumor-adjacent lung showed the highest T cell clonality, higher than tumor, which suggests more focused antigenic responses in the uninvolved tumor-adjacent lung. Because the study design was exploratory, TCR variables were selected using unadjusted p-values without false-discovery rate correction. Because multi-region tumor sequencing was not done, intratumor heterogeneity could not be ruled out. A median of around 57 of the top 100 tumor clones turned up in the paired uninvolved adjacent lung, and fewer than 35 of those clones also ranked among the top 100 of that same adjacent lung.

V is cut by 0 bases and J by 0 bases, and the space between the germline ends is 9 bases. Sequences SGHRS (CDR1) and YFSETQ (CDR2) are obtained from the germline V gene. The CDR3 spans 16 residues, from the cysteine through the phenylalanine. Just the 48-base CDR3 DNA is kept, in frame starting at base 1. The origin of this receptor is a woman between 35 and 70 years old with stage I squamous cell lung carcinoma. The specimen comprised peripheral blood, sampled before any cancer treatment. The rearranged segments are TRBV5-1 and TRBJ1-4; matching of 5 bases hints at TRBD1 as the D gene. The nucleotide sequence is given as TGCGCCAGCAGCTTGGAAGGGGTCGCAACTAATGAAAAACTGTTTTTT. Its protein reads: CASSLEGVATNEKLFF. The variable domain in full, with residues beyond the CDR3 obtained from the reference TRBV5-1 and TRBJ1-4 genes, is KAGVTQTPRYLIKTRGQQVTLSCSPISGHRSVSWYQQTPGQGLQFLFEYFSETQRNKGNFPGRFSGRQFSNSRSEMNVSTLELGDSALYLCASSLEGVATNEKLFFGSGTQLSVL.